The 17 T cell receptor beta chains below come from one sample, sequenced in a study of graft-versus-host responses after intestinal transplantation (dated by TCRdb to about 2021). Library preparation used the immunoSEQ multiplex PCR assay. The immuneACCESS repertoire file appears here via TCRdb, limited to in-frame rearrangements. These files lack a portion of the clones; in checked studies, under half of the deficit traces to unresolved V genes, and the cause of the others is not known. The sample table records about 6,700 clones; 70% to 90% of these occur just once. The ten largest clones take up over 4% of the sample. The sequenced sample was PBMCs, obtained 83 days after transplant. The receptors were gathered from a human patient who received an intestinal transplant, so some T cells may come from the graft donor.

The V gene is TRBV28, the J gene TRBJ2-3, with 9 nucleotides matching TRBD2. Germline V gene sequence: CDR1 MDHEN, CDR2 SYDVKM. V shed 3 bases, J shed 2 bases, and the junction held 3 bases outside the gene matches. The CDR3 loop spans 15 amino acids. CDR3 DNA sequence: TGTGCCAGCAGTTTGCGGGGGGGTCCCACAGATACGCAGTATTTT. It specifies CASSLRGGPTDTQYF.

This chain links TRBV6-1 with TRBJ1-3; 8 positions match TRBD1. V shed 5 bases, J shed 4 bases, and the junction held 4 bases outside the gene matches. Germline V gene data show CDR1 as MNHNS and CDR2 as SASEGT. This CDR3 is built from 14 residues. The chain's CDR3 is CASSTGTGGNTIYF. Here the CDR3 DNA reads TGTGCCAGCAGTACCGGGACAGGCGGAAACACCATATATTTT.

This chain connects TRBV6-5 to TRBJ1-2, with a possible D match to TRBD1 (6 bases). This CDR3 is 15 amino acids long. Between the trimmed V and J ends, which lost 8 bases and 13 bases, there was a span of 29 bases. Germline V lookup: CDR1 MNHEY, CDR2 SVGAGI. The DNA for the CDR3 is TGTGCCAGCTCCCCAACAGGACAGTCGTCTATGGGGGGCACCTTC. Translating it yields CASSPTGQSSMGGTF.

The genes are TRBV7-3 and TRBJ2-3, with 12 bases fitting TRBD2. The junction had 1 base not matched to a gene; V was cut back by 3 bases and J by 6 bases. In germline, CDR1 is SGHTA, CDR2 FQGTGA. This CDR3 has 14 residues. As DNA, the CDR3 is TGTGCCAGCAGCTTGGGACTAGCGGGTGATACGCAGTATTTT. Amino acid sequence: CASSLGLAGDTQYF.

The chain uses TRBV19 and TRBJ2-3; 7 bases match TRBD2. The CDR3 is 14 amino acids. Germline CDR1 reads LNHDA; CDR2 reads SQIVND (reference sequence). V lost 5 bases, J lost 3 bases, and 5 bases stayed unmatched. CDR3 amino acids: CASSFGLGTDTQYF. The CDR3 bases are TGTGCCAGTAGTTTCGGACTAGGAACAGATACGCAGTATTTT.

The chain carries TRBV28 and TRBJ2-7; maybe TRBD2 (6 bases). The CDR3 extends over 13 amino acids. Deletions cut 7 bases from V and 0 bases from J, with 10 bases between. Germline CDR1 reads MDHEN; CDR2 reads SYDVKM. CDR3 region: CASNSGFSYEQYF. CDR3 bases: TGTGCCAGCAATAGCGGCTTCTCCTACGAGCAGTACTTC.

V usage is TRBV10-3 and J usage is TRBJ2-2; D perhaps matches TRBD2 (6 bases). The V end lost 4 bases, the J end lost 1 base, and 10 bases lay between the germline ends. CDR1 ENHRY and CDR2 SYGVKD come from the germline V gene. The CDR3 sequence is 15 residues long. CDR3: CAISAYSGNTGELFF. In DNA, the CDR3 is TGTGCCATCAGTGCCTATAGCGGGAACACCGGGGAGCTGTTTTTT.

CDR3 bases: TGTGCCACCCAACCGGGACAGGGAACAGATACGCAGTATTTT. Its protein product is CATQPGQGTDTQYF. The gene calls are TRBV7-2 and TRBJ2-3; TRBD1 aligns across 9 bases. The germline V gene encodes CDR1 SGHTA and CDR2 FQGNSA. The CDR3 has 14 amino acids. J gave up 3 bases and V 10 bases, and 8 bases lay outside the gene matches.

This chain links TRBV4-2 with TRBJ1-6, with TRBD1 identical over 7 bases. Germline loops: CDR1 LGHNA, CDR2 YNFKEQ. The CDR3 sequence is 15 residues long. V lost 3 bases and J lost 7; bases outside the gene matches: 6. CDR3 nucleotide sequence: TGTGCCAGCAGCCAGGAGGGGGCTGGGAATTCACCCCTCCACTTT. Amino acid sequence: CASSQEGAGNSPLHF.

The chain recombines TRBV18 with TRBJ2-5; the match to TRBD1 covers 7 bases. Looked up from germline, CDR1 is KGHSH and CDR2 is LQKENI. This CDR3 has 15 residues. With 4 bases clipped from V and 2 bases from J, the junction kept 7 bases outside the gene matches. This CDR3 is CASSLRDSSQETQYF. The CDR3, as DNA: TGTGCCAGCTCACTACGGGACAGTTCTCAAGAGACCCAGTACTTC. The full variable domain, completed using reference TRBV18 and TRBJ2-5, is NAGVMQNPRHLVRRRGQEARLRCSPMKGHSHVYWYRQLPEEGLKFMVYLQKENIIDESGMPKERFSAEFPKEGPSILRIQQVVRGDSAAYFCASSLRDSSQETQYFGPGTRLLVL.

The gene calls are TRBV4-2 and TRBJ2-1, with D maybe TRBD1 (8 bases). This CDR3 has 18 residues. CDR1 is LGHNA, CDR2 YNFKEQ, per germline. The V end lost 3 bases, the J end lost 2 bases, and 20 bases lay between the germline ends. The CDR3 sequence: CASSQVTGGDFTYNEQFF. As DNA, the CDR3 is TGTGCCAGCAGCCAGGTCACAGGGGGGGATTTTACCTACAATGAGCAGTTCTTC.

The chain employs TRBV4-2 and TRBJ2-7; D unclear. Germline V gene sequence: CDR1 LGHNA, CDR2 YNFKEQ. The CDR3 is 16 residues long. V dropped 0 bases and J dropped 0 bases, with 12 bases sitting between them. CDR3 DNA: TGTGCCAGCAGCCAAGATCAAGGGAAACCCTCCTACGAGCAGTACTTC. This encodes CASSQDQGKPSYEQYF.

The chain is built from TRBV10-3 and TRBJ2-1, with 8 bases that match TRBD1. V was pared by 6 bases and J by 6 bases, with 10 bases of the junction left unmatched. This CDR3 spans 15 amino acids. Germline CDR1 reads ENHRY; CDR2 reads SYGVKD. CDR3 sequence (DNA): TGTGCCATCAGGGAAGGGACAGGAAGTTTCAATGAGCAGTTCTTC. Protein product: CAIREGTGSFNEQFF.

V is TRBV6-4 and J is TRBJ2-1, with D possibly being TRBD2 (5 bases). The V and J ends lost 0 bases and 1 base respectively, with 10 bases between them. The CDR3 length is 16 residues. The germline V gene has CDR1 MRHNA and CDR2 SNTAGT. CDR3 protein: CASSDSSRGSYNEQFF. The CDR3 region has the DNA TGTGCCAGCAGTGACTCGAGTCGGGGATCCTACAATGAGCAGTTCTTC.

The chain employs TRBV7-2 and TRBJ2-1; D call uncertain. Per germline, CDR1 SGHTA and CDR2 FQGNSA. There are 13 residues in the CDR3. Trimming removed 2 bases at V and 0 bases at J, with 2 bases between. The CDR3 coding sequence is TGTGCCAGCAGCTTACCCTCCTACAATGAGCAGTTCTTC. This codes for CASSLPSYNEQFF.

The J gene is TRBJ2-2, the V gene TRBV7-9; D might be TRBD2 (6 bases). Trimming took 3 bases from V and 6 from J, leaving 11 bases between them. CDR3 length: 14 amino acids. Germline-derived CDR1 and CDR2 are SEHNR and FQNEAQ (reference sequence). CDR3 amino acids: CASSFPSGAGELFF. In DNA form, the CDR3 reads TGTGCCAGCAGCTTCCCGTCGGGAGCCGGGGAGCTGTTTTTT.

The rearrangement links TRBV6-7 to TRBJ2-1; D is unclear. TRBV6-7 has ORF status, its function being uncertain. The CDR3 runs to 13 residues. V lost 0 bases to trimming and J lost 15 bases, with 15 bases between them. Here the CDR3 DNA reads TGTGCCAGCAGTTACTCGTTTCGGCGACTCCGGTTCTTC. The encoded protein is CASSYSFRRLRFF.